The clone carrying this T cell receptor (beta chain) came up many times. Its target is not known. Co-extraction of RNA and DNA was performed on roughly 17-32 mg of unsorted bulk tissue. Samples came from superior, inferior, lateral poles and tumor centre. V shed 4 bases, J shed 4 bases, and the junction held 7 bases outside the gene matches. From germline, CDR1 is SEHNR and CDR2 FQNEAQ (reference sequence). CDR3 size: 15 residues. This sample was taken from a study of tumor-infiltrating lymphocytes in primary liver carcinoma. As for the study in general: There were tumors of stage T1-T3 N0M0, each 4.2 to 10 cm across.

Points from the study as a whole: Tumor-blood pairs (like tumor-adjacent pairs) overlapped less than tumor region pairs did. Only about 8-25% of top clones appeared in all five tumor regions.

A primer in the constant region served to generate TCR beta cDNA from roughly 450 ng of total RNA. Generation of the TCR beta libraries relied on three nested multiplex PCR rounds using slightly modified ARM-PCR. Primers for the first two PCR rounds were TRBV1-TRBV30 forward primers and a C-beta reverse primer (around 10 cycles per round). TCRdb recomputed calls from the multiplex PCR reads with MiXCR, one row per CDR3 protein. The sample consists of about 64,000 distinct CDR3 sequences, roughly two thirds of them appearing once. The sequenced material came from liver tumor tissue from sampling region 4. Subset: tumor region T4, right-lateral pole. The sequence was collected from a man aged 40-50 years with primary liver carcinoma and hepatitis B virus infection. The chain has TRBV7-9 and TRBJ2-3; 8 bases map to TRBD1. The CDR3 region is CASSSDRDGADTQYF. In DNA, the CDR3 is TGTGCCAGCAGCTCGGACAGGGACGGGGCAGATACGCAGTATTTT.